These 16 T cell receptor beta chains share one sample of origin, sequenced in a study of blood T cell repertoires in COVID-19. The assay was immunoSEQ multiplex PCR, and TCRdb's table has in-frame clones only and misses some. The sample lists roughly 190,000 clones; more than 80% were seen once. Sequencing was carried out using peripheral blood. The source of these receptors is a woman aged 55 to 70 with acute or convalescent COVID-19.

J is TRBJ2-5 and V is TRBV24-1, with 9 bases matching TRBD1. CDR1 and CDR2 from the germline V gene are KGHDR and SFDVKD. V lost 4 bases, J lost 9 bases, and 8 bases stayed unmatched. This CDR3 is built from 14 residues. CDR3 nucleotides: TGTGCCACCAGTGACCCCGGGACAGGGCGTCCCCAGTACTTC. Protein: CATSDPGTGRPQYF.

The rearrangement uses TRBV6-5 and TRBJ2-2, with D perhaps matching TRBD2 (6 bases). This CDR3 has 16 residues. Germline assignment: CDR1 MNHEY and CDR2 SVGAGI. The V and J ends lost 4 bases and 1 base respectively, with 13 bases between them. CDR3 residues: CASSSDDGRNTGELFF. The CDR3 DNA reads TGTGCCAGCAGTTCCGACGACGGGAGGAACACCGGGGAGCTGTTTTTT.

This chain uses TRBV9 with TRBJ2-2; no clear D gene. The CDR3 contains 15 residues. Trimming left V 2 bases short and J 4 bases short, with 12 bases between. Per germline, CDR1 SGDLS and CDR2 YYNGEE. CDR3 sequence: CASSVSRSPTGELFF. CDR3 sequence (DNA): TGTGCCAGCAGCGTTAGCCGGTCCCCCACCGGGGAGCTGTTTTTT.

The rearrangement links TRBV28 to TRBJ2-1; 7 bases line up with TRBD1. This CDR3 has 15 amino acids. Trimming took 5 bases from V and 3 from J; bases not matched to a gene: 7. In germline, CDR1 is MDHEN, CDR2 SYDVKM. The chain's CDR3 is CASSPQGLDYNEQFF. The CDR3 DNA is TGTGCCAGCAGTCCACAGGGGTTGGACTACAATGAGCAGTTCTTC.

The genes are TRBV5-8 and TRBJ1-5, with TRBD1 matching 7 bases. J gave up 3 bases and V 4 bases, and 7 bases lay outside the gene matches. The CDR3 consists of 15 residues. Germline CDR1 reads SGHTS; CDR2 reads YDEGEE. CDR3 region: CASSLGQVLNQPQHF. The CDR3 DNA sequence: TGTGCCAGCAGCCTAGGACAGGTCCTCAATCAGCCCCAGCATTTT.

The CDR3 nucleotides read TGTGCCAGCAGCCCGCGACAGACGTATGAAAAACTGTTTTTT. Translated: CASSPRQTYEKLFF. The rearrangement uses TRBV6-5 and TRBJ1-4, with D tentatively TRBD1 (5 bases). Per the germline V gene, CDR1 is MNHEY and CDR2 is SVGAGI. The CDR3 covers 14 residues. The V gene lost 6 bases and the J gene lost 6 bases, with 14 bases spanning the gap.

This clone was observed once. The chain recombines TRBV12-3 or TRBV12-4 with TRBJ1-2; D is uncertain. The CDR3 length is 13 residues. Trimming pared 1 base from V and 7 bases from J, leaving 10 bases between. The chain's CDR3 is CASSLGGRGGYTF. CDR3 nucleotides: TGTGCCAGCAGTTTAGGTGGCCGTGGTGGCTACACCTTC.

The CDR3 DNA reads TGTGCCAGTCACGCTTTCAACCTAGGCTACGAGCAGTACTTC. Translated, it gives CASHAFNLGYEQYF. The chain employs TRBV6-5 and TRBJ2-7, with D unclear. Germline V gives CDR1 MNHEY, CDR2 SVGAGI. The CDR3 is made up of 14 amino acids. Trimming cost V 9 bases and J 3 bases, with 18 bases left between them.

J is TRBJ2-3 and V is TRBV5-1; no clear D gene. CDR1 SGHRS and CDR2 YFSETQ come from the germline V gene. The CDR3 loop spans 14 amino acids. Trimming took off 3 bases at V and 3 bases at J, with 11 bases between the two ends. The CDR3 spells CASSSLFLTDTQYF. The CDR3 DNA is TGCGCCAGCAGCTCCCTCTTTCTTACAGATACGCAGTATTTT.

This clone was picked up one time. V usage is TRBV18 and J usage is TRBJ1-1; 8 bases match TRBD1. This CDR3 is 16 amino acids long. Germline CDR1 KGHSH, CDR2 LQKENI. After removal of 0 bases from V and 2 bases from J, the junction contained 5 bases not matched to a gene. CDR3 residues: CASSPPITGGNTEAFF. The CDR3 nucleotides read TGTGCCAGCTCACCACCTATTACAGGGGGAAACACTGAAGCTTTCTTT.

J is TRBJ2-7 and V is TRBV10-2, with unresolved D. Trimming pared 4 bases from V and 2 bases from J, leaving 6 bases between. In germline, CDR1 is WSHSY, CDR2 SAAADI. The CDR3 has 12 amino acids. Written as DNA, the CDR3 is TGCGCCAGCAGTGGCCAGACCTACGAGCAGTACGTC. This encodes CASSGQTYEQYV.

The chain employs TRBV15 and TRBJ1-1; TRBD1 agrees at 9 bases. The germline CDR1 and CDR2 sequences are LNHNV and YYDKDF (reference sequence). The V segment lost 3 bases and the J segment 13 bases; nucleotides outside the gene matches: 15. There are 15 residues in the CDR3. CDR3 loop: CATSRTRTGAHWGFF. The DNA of the CDR3 is TGTGCCACCAGCAGGACCCGGACAGGGGCCCACTGGGGTTTCTTT.

The chain employs TRBV11-1 and TRBJ2-7; a possible D gene is TRBD2 (5 bases). The germline V gene encodes CDR1 SGHAT and CDR2 FQDESV (reference sequence). The CDR3 length is 14 residues. Trimming took off 6 bases at V and 5 bases at J, with 17 bases between the two ends. This CDR3 is CASSSRTSRDEQYF. The CDR3 DNA reads TGTGCCAGCAGTTCCAGGACTTCGAGGGACGAGCAGTACTTC.

This chain uses TRBV6-5 with TRBJ1-1; D is possibly TRBD1 (6 bases). The CDR3 spans 13 residues. CDR1 MNHEY and CDR2 SVGAGI come from the germline V gene. The V end lost 6 bases, the J end lost 4 bases, and 12 bases lay between the germline ends. CDR3 nucleotides: TGTGCCAGCAGCCAGGGGTTCGGCACTGAAGCTTTCTTT. Translating it yields CASSQGFGTEAFF.

The chain has TRBV29-1 and TRBJ1-1; 10 bases align to TRBD1. The trim removed 8 bases at V and 4 bases at J, leaving 16 bases unmatched. The germline CDR1 and CDR2 sequences are SQVTM and ANQGSEA. The CDR3 totals 16 residues. CDR3 loop: CSFLPGQGSQTTEAFF. The CDR3 nucleotides read TGCAGCTTTCTACCGGGACAGGGGTCCCAGACCACTGAAGCTTTCTTT.

This clone was detected many times. V is TRBV9 and J is TRBJ1-1; D unresolved. The CDR3 runs 17 residues. The V gene's germline CDR1 is SGDLS and CDR2 YYNGEE. V lost 4 bases, J lost 4 bases, and 23 bases lay in between. CDR3 loop: CASSPRPPSLEGTEAFF. CDR3 DNA: TGTGCCAGCAGCCCCCGACCCCCCTCTCTGGAGGGCACTGAAGCTTTCTTT.